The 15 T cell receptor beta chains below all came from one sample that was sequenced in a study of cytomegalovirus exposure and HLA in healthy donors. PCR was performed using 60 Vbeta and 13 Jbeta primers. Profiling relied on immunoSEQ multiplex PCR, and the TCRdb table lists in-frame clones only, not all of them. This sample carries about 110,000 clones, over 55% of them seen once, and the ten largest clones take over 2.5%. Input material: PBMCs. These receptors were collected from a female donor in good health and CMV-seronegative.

The CDR3 region has the DNA TGTGCCAGCAGCGGAGGGGTAGGGATTCATGGCTACACCTTC. It specifies CASSGGVGIHGYTF. This chain joins TRBV6-1 and TRBJ1-2, with D maybe TRBD1 (5 bases). CDR3 size: 14 residues. From germline, CDR1 is MNHNS and CDR2 SASEGT. V was shortened by 6 bases and J by 6 bases, with 17 bases between the two germline ends.

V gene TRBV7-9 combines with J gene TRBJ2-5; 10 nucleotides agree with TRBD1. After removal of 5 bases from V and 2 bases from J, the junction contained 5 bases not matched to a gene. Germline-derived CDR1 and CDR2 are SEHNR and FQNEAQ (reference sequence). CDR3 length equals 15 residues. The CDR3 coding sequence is TGTGCCAGCAGCCCCCGGGACAGGGGTCAAGAGACCCAGTACTTC. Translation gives CASSPRDRGQETQYF. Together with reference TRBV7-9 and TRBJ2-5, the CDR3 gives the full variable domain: DTGVSQNPRHKITKRGQNVTFRCDPISEHNRLYWYRQTLGQGPEFLTYFQNEAQLEKSRLLSDRFSAERPKGSFSTLEIQRTEQGDSAMYLCASSPRDRGQETQYFGPGTRLLVL.

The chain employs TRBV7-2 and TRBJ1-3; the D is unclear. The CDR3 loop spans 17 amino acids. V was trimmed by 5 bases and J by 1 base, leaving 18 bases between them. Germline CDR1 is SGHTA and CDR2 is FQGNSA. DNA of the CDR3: TGTGCCAGCAGCCGAAGATCCGACGGGATATCTGGAAACACCATATATTTT. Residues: CASSRRSDGISGNTIYF.

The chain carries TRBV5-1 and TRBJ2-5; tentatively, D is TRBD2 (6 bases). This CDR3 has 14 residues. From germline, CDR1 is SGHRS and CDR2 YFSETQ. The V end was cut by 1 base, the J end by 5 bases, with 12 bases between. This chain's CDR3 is CASSLRVGRETQYF. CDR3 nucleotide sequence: TGCGCCAGCAGCTTGCGCGTAGGGAGGGAGACCCAGTACTTC.

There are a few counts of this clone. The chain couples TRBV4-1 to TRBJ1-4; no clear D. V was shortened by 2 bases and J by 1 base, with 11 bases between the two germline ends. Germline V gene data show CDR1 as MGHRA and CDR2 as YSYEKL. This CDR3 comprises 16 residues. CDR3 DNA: TGCGCCAGCAGCCAATCTGAGGGAGTAACTAATGAAAAACTGTTTTTT. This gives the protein CASSQSEGVTNEKLFF.

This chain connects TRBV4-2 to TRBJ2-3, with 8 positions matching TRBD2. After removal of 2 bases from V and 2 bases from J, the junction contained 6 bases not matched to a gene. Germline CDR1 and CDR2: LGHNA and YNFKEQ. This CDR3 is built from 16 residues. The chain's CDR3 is CASSQTGRGDTDTQYF. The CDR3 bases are TGTGCCAGCAGCCAAACTGGGCGGGGGGACACAGATACGCAGTATTTT.

The CDR3, as DNA: TGTGCCAGCAGCTTTGGGACAGTTGACGAGCAGTACTTC. Its translation is CASSFGTVDEQYF. This chain connects TRBV11-3 to TRBJ2-7; TRBD1 agrees at 7 bases. Germline CDR1 SGHNT, CDR2 YENEEA. V dropped 3 bases and J dropped 5; count of bases not matched to a gene: 4. This CDR3 spans 13 amino acids.

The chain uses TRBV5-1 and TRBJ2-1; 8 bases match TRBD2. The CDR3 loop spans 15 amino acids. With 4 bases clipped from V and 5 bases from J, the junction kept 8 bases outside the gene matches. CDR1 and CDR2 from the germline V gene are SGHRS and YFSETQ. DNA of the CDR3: TGCGCCAGCAGCCTAGGACTAGCAGCGAACAATGAGCAGTTCTTC. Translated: CASSLGLAANNEQFF.

In DNA form, the CDR3 reads TGTGCCAGCAGTGAAGGTACAGGGCGCGGCTACACCTTC. It codes for CASSEGTGRGYTF. The V gene is TRBV2, the J gene TRBJ1-2, with D perhaps TRBD1 (6 bases). V lost 1 base and J lost 8, with 11 bases in between. Germline V lookup: CDR1 SNHLY, CDR2 FYNNEI. The CDR3 has 13 residues.

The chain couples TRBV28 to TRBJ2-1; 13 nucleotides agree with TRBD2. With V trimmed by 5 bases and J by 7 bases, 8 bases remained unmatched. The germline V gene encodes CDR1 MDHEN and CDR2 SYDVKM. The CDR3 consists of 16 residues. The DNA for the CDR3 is TGTGCCAGCAGTAAACTAGCGGGAGGGGAGGGGAATGAGCAGTTCTTC. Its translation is CASSKLAGGEGNEQFF.

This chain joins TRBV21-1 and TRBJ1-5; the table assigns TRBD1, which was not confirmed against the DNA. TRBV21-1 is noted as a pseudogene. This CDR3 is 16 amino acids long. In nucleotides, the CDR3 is TGTGCCAGCAGCAAGGGCTCAGGATGTTGGGATCAGCCCCAGCATTTT. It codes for CASSKGSGCWDQPQHF.

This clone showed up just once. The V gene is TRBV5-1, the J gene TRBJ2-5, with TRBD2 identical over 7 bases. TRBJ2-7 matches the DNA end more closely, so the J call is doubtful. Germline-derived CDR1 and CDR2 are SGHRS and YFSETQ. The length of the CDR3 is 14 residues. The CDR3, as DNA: TGCGCCAGCAGCTTGCTTGGGGGGGGCTACGAGCAGTACTTC. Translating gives CASSLLGGGYEQYF.

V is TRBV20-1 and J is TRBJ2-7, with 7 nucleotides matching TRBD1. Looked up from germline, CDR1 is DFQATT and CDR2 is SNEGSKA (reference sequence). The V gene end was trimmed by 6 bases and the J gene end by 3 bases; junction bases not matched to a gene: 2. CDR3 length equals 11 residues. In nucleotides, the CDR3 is TGCAGTGCCCCAGGGGGCTACGAGCAGTACTTC. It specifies CSAPGGYEQYF.

For the CDR3, the DNA is TGTGCCAGCGCTATGACAGGGGACGGTCAGCCCCAGCATTTT. This encodes CASAMTGDGQPQHF. This chain joins TRBV2 and TRBJ1-5; 8 bases line up with TRBD1. The length of the CDR3 is 14 residues. Germline V gives CDR1 SNHLY, CDR2 FYNNEI. V was pared by 8 bases and J by 6 bases, with 9 bases of the junction left unmatched. Full variable domain (rest looked up from reference TRBV2 and TRBJ1-5): EPEVTQTPSHQVTQMGQEVILRCVPISNHLYFYWYRQILGQKVEFLVSFYNNEISEKSEIFDDQFSVERPDGSNFTLKIRSTKLEDSAMYFCASAMTGDGQPQHFGDGTRLSIL.

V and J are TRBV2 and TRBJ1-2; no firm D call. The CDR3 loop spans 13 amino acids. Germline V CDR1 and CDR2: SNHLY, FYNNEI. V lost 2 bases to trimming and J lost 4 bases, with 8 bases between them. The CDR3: CASSEPGSYGYTF. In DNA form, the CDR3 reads TGTGCCAGCAGTGAACCGGGGTCCTATGGCTACACCTTC.